Detailed here is one T cell receptor (beta chain). Its antigen is not known. This CDR3 is built from 13 residues. The germline V gene has CDR1 MNHNS and CDR2 SASEGT. The ends were cut back, 0 bases at V and 11 bases at J, with 11 bases in the middle. The entry originates in a study of T cell responses to AZD1222 COVID-19 vaccine. General study results and limits: At 160-218 and 743-854, vaccine-associated CD4 TCRs were dominant, and they spanned spike.

Libraries were prepared by immunoSEQ multiplex PCR; TCRdb keeps only in-frame clonotypes and omits some of them. The sample records approximately 110,000 clones, 70% to 90% being singletons. The V and J genes are TRBV6-1 and TRBJ2-1, with no clear D. The receptor comes from an adult who received the AZD1222 COVID-19 vaccine. The specimen was peripheral blood, collected 28 days after the second AZD1222 dose. CDR3 DNA sequence: TGTGCCAGCAGTGAAGCAACTCCGACCCAGCAGTTCTTC. Its protein product is CASSEATPTQQFF.